A single sample gave rise to the 16 T cell receptor beta chains below, sequenced in a study of cytomegalovirus exposure and HLA in healthy donors. PCR used 60 Vbeta primers and 13 Jbeta primers. Assay used: immunoSEQ multiplex PCR; TCRdb lists only in-frame clones, some missing. The sample has around 250,000 clones; 80% to 85% are singletons. Sequencing was done on a sample of PBMCs. These receptors all stem from a woman aged 55-69 years in good health and CMV-seropositive.

The rearrangement joins TRBV19 to TRBJ1-2, with D possibly TRBD1 on 5 matching bases. The CDR3 has 16 amino acids. Germline V gene lookup returns CDR1 LNHDA and CDR2 SQIVND (reference sequence). V was trimmed by 0 bases and J by 10 bases, leaving 21 bases between them. The CDR3 region has the DNA TGTGCCAGTAGTATAGACCGGGGGGTCTCGGGGCCCTCCTACACCTTC. Translated: CASSIDRGVSGPSYTF.

CDR3 coding DNA: TGTGCCAGCAGCCGGGGGACTGCCGGGACTAGCGGGCGGCATGAGCAGTTCTTC. This translates into CASSRGTAGTSGRHEQFF. The chain combines TRBV13 with TRBJ2-1; 12 bases are shared with TRBD2. V was pared by 5 bases and J by 8 bases, with 16 bases of the junction left unmatched. The CDR3 is 18 residues long. Germline loops: CDR1 PRHDT, CDR2 FYEKMQ (reference sequence). Supplemented by reference TRBV13 and TRBJ2-1, the full variable domain reads AAGVIQSPRHLIKEKRETATLKCYPIPRHDTVYWYQQGPGQDPQFLISFYEKMQSDKGSIPDRFSAQQFSDYHSELNMSSLELGDSALYFCASSRGTAGTSGRHEQFFGPGTRLTVL.

This sequence joins TRBV28 and TRBJ2-3; 7 nucleotides line up with TRBD2. V lost 7 bases, J lost 0 bases, and 10 bases stayed unmatched. Germline assignment: CDR1 MDHEN and CDR2 SYDVKM. CDR3 length equals 16 residues. In DNA, the CDR3 is TGTGCCAGCACCACTCATGGGACTACTAGCACAGATACGCAGTATTTT. Translated, it gives CASTTHGTTSTDTQYF. Complete variable domain (other parts from reference TRBV28 and TRBJ2-3): DVKVTQSSRYLVKRTGEKVFLECVQDMDHENMFWYRQDPGLGLRLIYFSYDVKMKEKGDIPEGYSVSREKKERFSLILESASTNQTSMYLCASTTHGTTSTDTQYFGPGTRLTVL.

This clone was counted a few times. This chain connects TRBV7-6 to TRBJ2-2, with a weak D call TRBD2 (6 bases). This CDR3 is built from 16 residues. From germline, CDR1 is SGHVS and CDR2 FNYEAQ. V was cut by 2 bases and J by 0 bases, with 10 bases left in between. CDR3 nucleotides: TGTGCCAGCAGCTTATCCGCGGGATCGAACACCGGGGAGCTGTTTTTT. This gives the protein CASSLSAGSNTGELFF.

In its sample, this clone was seen once. This chain connects TRBV19 to TRBJ1-2; D ambiguous. This CDR3 is built from 14 residues. Trimming removed 5 bases from V and 8 bases from J, with 18 bases in between. Per the germline V gene, CDR1 is LNHDA and CDR2 is SQIVND (reference sequence). In DNA, the CDR3 is TGTGCCAGTAGTCCCCGAGACTCGAAGAAGGGCTACACCTTC. Residues: CASSPRDSKKGYTF.

V usage is TRBV6-5 and J usage is TRBJ1-4, with a weak D call TRBD1 (6 bases). This CDR3 region has 15 residues. The germline V and J ends were trimmed by 6 bases and 10 bases, with 21 bases remaining between them. CDR1 and CDR2 (germline): MNHEY, SVGAGI. CDR3 amino acids: CASRPSGGAKGKLFF. Written as DNA, the CDR3 is TGTGCCAGCAGACCCTCGGGGGGGGCAAAGGGAAAACTGTTTTTT.

This clone occurred a few times. This chain links TRBV5-8 with TRBJ2-7; D may be TRBD1 (5 bases). Trimming shortened V by 1 base and J by 4 bases, and 12 bases separated the two germline ends. This CDR3 is built from 14 residues. Germline V lookup: CDR1 SGHTS, CDR2 YDEGEE. The chain's CDR3 is CASSLSGFEYEQYF. Written as DNA, the CDR3 is TGTGCCAGCAGCTTGTCAGGGTTTGAGTACGAGCAGTACTTC.

The chain joins TRBV5-1 to TRBJ1-1, with D possibly matching TRBD1 (5 bases). Per germline, CDR1 SGHRS and CDR2 YFSETQ. This CDR3 region has 16 residues. V dropped 2 bases and J dropped 0 bases, with 14 bases sitting between them. Here the CDR3 DNA reads TGCGCCAGCAGCTTAACTGTGACAGCCCTGAACACTGAAGCTTTCTTT. Translation gives CASSLTVTALNTEAFF.

This chain links TRBV5-6 with TRBJ2-7; D is perhaps TRBD2 (6 bases). There are 14 residues in the CDR3. The germline V gene has CDR1 SGHDT and CDR2 YYEEEE. Trimming took off 0 bases at V and 6 bases at J, with 13 bases between the two ends. The CDR3 DNA is TGTGCCAGCAGCTTGGGGCCGGGACTGGGCGAGCAGTACTTC. Protein product: CASSLGPGLGEQYF.

The chain links TRBV10-1 to TRBJ1-1, with 10 bases fitting TRBD1. V lost 9 bases and J lost 5; bases outside the gene matches: 6. Germline CDR1 WNHNN, CDR2 SYGVQD (reference sequence). This CDR3 contains 13 residues. CDR3 region: CASARGQGTEAFF. In nucleotides, the CDR3 is TGCGCCAGTGCCCGGGGACAGGGGACTGAAGCTTTCTTT.

The chain carries TRBV10-2 and TRBJ1-1; 7 positions agree with TRBD1. Germline V lookup: CDR1 WSHSY, CDR2 SAAADI. This CDR3 spans 12 amino acids. V shed 6 bases, J shed 4 bases, and the junction held 2 bases outside the gene matches. The CDR3 loop reads CASRHRGTEAFF. The CDR3 region has the DNA TGCGCCAGCAGACACAGGGGCACTGAAGCTTTCTTT.

The V and J genes are TRBV10-3 and TRBJ2-1; TRBD1 matches 9 bases. Germline CDR1 reads ENHRY; CDR2 reads SYGVKD. Trimming removed 7 bases from V and 5 bases from J; junction bases left unmatched: 12. CDR3 length equals 16 residues. The CDR3 region is CAITPSQGQGDNEQFF. CDR3 bases: TGTGCCATCACCCCTAGTCAGGGACAGGGAGACAATGAGCAGTTCTTC.

The DNA for the CDR3 is TGTGCCAGCAGTCTTGATGGCCGGGACAGGGGTTATCAAGAGACCCAGTACTTC. Its translation is CASSLDGRDRGYQETQYF. The chain joins TRBV11-1 to TRBJ2-5, with 10 bases identical to TRBD1. Losses at the gene ends were 6 bases for V and 2 bases for J; bases not matched to a gene: 15. The germline gives CDR1 SGHAT, CDR2 FQDESV (reference sequence). This CDR3 has 18 amino acids.

In this sample, this clone turned up once. This chain uses TRBV28 with TRBJ2-6; 8 nucleotides align to TRBD1. The CDR3 has 18 amino acids. Germline values: CDR1 MDHEN, CDR2 SYDVKM. The V segment lost 5 bases and the J segment 1 base; nucleotides outside the gene matches: 10. CDR3 sequence reads: CASSTMDRVRSGANVLTF. The CDR3 nucleotides are TGTGCCAGCAGTACGATGGACAGGGTCCGGTCTGGGGCCAACGTCCTGACTTTC.

The genes are TRBV5-4 and TRBJ2-1, with TRBD2 identical over 8 bases. Germline loops: CDR1 SGHNT, CDR2 YYREEE (reference sequence). V was clipped by 2 bases and J by 2 bases; unmatched bases: 3. The CDR3 runs 15 residues. The CDR3 here is CASSFAGGPYNEQFF. In DNA, the CDR3 is TGTGCCAGCAGCTTTGCGGGAGGCCCCTACAATGAGCAGTTCTTC.

The J gene is TRBJ1-5, the V gene TRBV5-6; tentatively, D is TRBD1 (5 bases). Trimming took 1 base from V and 1 from J, leaving 12 bases between them. CDR3 length: 16 residues. The germline V gene has CDR1 SGHDT and CDR2 YYEEEE. The CDR3 DNA sequence: TGTGCCAGCAGCTTGCATTTTGGGGGGAGCAATCAGCCCCAGCATTTT. Residues: CASSLHFGGSNQPQHF.